This is a list of T cell receptor beta chains from one sample in a study of cytomegalovirus exposure and HLA in healthy donors. Profiling relied on immunoSEQ multiplex PCR, and the TCRdb table lists in-frame clones only, not all of them. Altogether about 140,000 clones are present, about four fifths being singletons, with the ten largest covering 2% to 2.5%. Sequencing input: PBMCs. These receptors came from a man in his thirties or forties in good health and CMV-seronegative. The CDR3 runs from the conserved cysteine through the conserved F or W. The D gene is left open where the match is weak. Clone size, where shown, is once, few, many, or a class for clones that have expanded.

v_call: TRBV19; d_call: TRBD1; j_call: TRBJ1-5; clone_size: .; cdr3_nt: TGTGCCAGTAGTACAAGGGGAGACAGGGGCGTGAGGAGCCAGCCCCAGCATTTT; cdr3_aa: CASSTRGDRGVRSQPQHF
v_call: TRBV11-2; d_call: TRBD1; j_call: TRBJ2-4; clone_size: .; cdr3_nt: TGTGCCAGCAGCTTAACCCGCGGACAGGAAATAGCCAAAAACATTCAGTACTTC; cdr3_aa: CASSLTRGQEIAKNIQYF
v_call: TRBV2; d_call: TRBD1; j_call: TRBJ1-1; clone_size: few; cdr3_nt: TGTGCCAGCCGCTTGGAGGGGGCTATGAACACTGAAGCTTTCTTT; cdr3_aa: CASRLEGAMNTEAFF
v_call: TRBV5-1; d_call: .; j_call: TRBJ1-6; clone_size: .; cdr3_nt: TGCGCCAGCAGCTTGGGGGAAGGGGCCCCCGATTCACCCCTCCACTTT; cdr3_aa: CASSLGEGAPDSPLHF
v_call: TRBV27; d_call: TRBD1; j_call: TRBJ2-7; clone_size: .; cdr3_nt: TGTGCCAGCAGTCCTCGGACAGGGTTGTACGAGCAGTACTTC; cdr3_aa: CASSPRTGLYEQYF
v_call: TRBV28; d_call: TRBD1; j_call: TRBJ1-2; clone_size: .; cdr3_nt: TGTGCCAGCAGTTTATCGGCCTACAAGAAACAGGGGGCCCCCCGGTCTCGAGGCTACACCTTC; cdr3_aa: CASSLSAYKKQGAPRSRGYTF
v_call: TRBV30; d_call: TRBD1; j_call: TRBJ1-2; clone_size: .; cdr3_nt: TGTGCCTGGAGTGTCTGGGACAGGGAGGGCTACACCTTC; cdr3_aa: CAWSVWDREGYTF
v_call: TRBV19; d_call: .; j_call: TRBJ2-7; clone_size: .; cdr3_nt: TGTGCCAGTAGTTTAAGGACAGTGACCCACTACGAGCAGTACTTC; cdr3_aa: CASSLRTVTHYEQYF
v_call: TRBV19; d_call: .; j_call: TRBJ1-5; clone_size: .; cdr3_nt: TGTGCCAGTAGTATACAGGCGATGGGCAATCAGCCCCAGCATTTT; cdr3_aa: CASSIQAMGNQPQHF
v_call: TRBV9; d_call: TRBD1; j_call: TRBJ1-2; clone_size: .; cdr3_nt: TGTGCCAGCAGCGCCAGACAGGGGGCGCATACCTTC; cdr3_aa: CASSARQGAHTF
v_call: TRBV7-7; d_call: TRBD1; j_call: TRBJ1-2; clone_size: .; cdr3_nt: TGTGCTAGCATCCGGCTCGAGGGGGCTGATGGCTACACCTTC; cdr3_aa: CASIRLEGADGYTF
v_call: TRBV28; d_call: TRBD1; j_call: TRBJ2-7; clone_size: .; cdr3_nt: TGTGCCAGCATTACGGACAGGCCCTACGAGCAGTACTTC; cdr3_aa: CASITDRPYEQYF
v_call: TRBV5-1; d_call: TRBD2; j_call: TRBJ2-1; clone_size: .; cdr3_nt: TGCGCCAGCAGCTTGAACGCAGGTAGCGGGGGATTATATGAGCAGTTCTTC; cdr3_aa: CASSLNAGSGGLYEQFF
v_call: TRBV7-8; d_call: .; j_call: TRBJ1-6; clone_size: .; cdr3_nt: TGTGCCAGCAGCTTAGAGGCAGGGAATTATAATTCACCCCTCCACTTT; cdr3_aa: CASSLEAGNYNSPLHF
v_call: TRBV29-1; d_call: .; j_call: TRBJ1-2; clone_size: .; cdr3_nt: TGCAGCGGTGGGGGGGCACTTAGGGGCTACACCTTC; cdr3_aa: CSGGGALRGYTF
v_call: TRBV6-6; d_call: .; j_call: TRBJ1-5; clone_size: once; cdr3_nt: TGTGCCAGCAGCCTACAGCCATGGGGAGGTCAGCCCCAGCATTTT; cdr3_aa: CASSLQPWGGQPQHF
v_call: TRBV30; d_call: .; j_call: TRBJ2-1; clone_size: few; cdr3_nt: TGTGCCTGGACCGACTCGAATAACAATGAGCAGTTCTTC; cdr3_aa: CAWTDSNNNEQFF
v_call: TRBV28; d_call: TRBD2; j_call: TRBJ2-7; clone_size: .; cdr3_nt: TGTGCCAGCAGTCCTTGGGGGGGAAACTCCTACGAGCAGTACTTC; cdr3_aa: CASSPWGGNSYEQYF
v_call: TRBV4-1; d_call: .; j_call: TRBJ1-5; clone_size: .; cdr3_nt: TGCGCCAGCAGCCAGAGTGGGACCAGGGGCGAGCAGCCCCAGCATTTT; cdr3_aa: CASSQSGTRGEQPQHF
v_call: TRBV28; d_call: TRBD2; j_call: TRBJ2-1; clone_size: once; cdr3_nt: TGTGCCAGCAGTTTCCAAGCGGGAGTGTTCTTC; cdr3_aa: CASSFQAGVFF
v_call: TRBV5-1; d_call: TRBD1; j_call: TRBJ2-7; clone_size: few; cdr3_nt: TGCGCCAGCAGCTTTCCCGACAGGGTTCCCTACGAGCAGTACTTC; cdr3_aa: CASSFPDRVPYEQYF
v_call: TRBV6-5; d_call: .; j_call: TRBJ1-6; clone_size: .; cdr3_nt: TGTGCCAGCAGTTACTCGGGGAGTTATAATTCACCCCTCCACTTT; cdr3_aa: CASSYSGSYNSPLHF
v_call: TRBV15; d_call: TRBD1; j_call: TRBJ1-4; clone_size: few; cdr3_nt: TGTGCCACCAGCAGAGCAAGGTCCGCGGACAGGATGTGG; cdr3_aa: CATSRARSADRMW
v_call: TRBV5-4; d_call: TRBD1; j_call: TRBJ2-1; clone_size: .; cdr3_nt: TGTGCCAGCAACATCGTCCCGGGACAGGGTCTGGGCGGTAATGAGCAGTTCTTC; cdr3_aa: CASNIVPGQGLGGNEQFF
v_call: TRBV5-1; d_call: TRBD1; j_call: TRBJ1-5; clone_size: .; cdr3_nt: TGCGCCAGCAGCCCGGGACAGGGCGACAATCAGCCCCAGCATTTT; cdr3_aa: CASSPGQGDNQPQHF
v_call: TRBV11-2; d_call: .; j_call: TRBJ2-1; clone_size: .; cdr3_nt: TGTGCCAGCAGCTTAGGCACACTAGCCTACAATGAGCAGTTCTTC; cdr3_aa: CASSLGTLAYNEQFF
v_call: TRBV5-1; d_call: TRBD1; j_call: TRBJ1-2; clone_size: .; cdr3_nt: TGCGCCAGCAGCCATAGTCCGACAGGGGGCCCTTCAGCTAACTATGGCTACACCTTC; cdr3_aa: CASSHSPTGGPSANYGYTF
v_call: TRBV4-1; d_call: .; j_call: TRBJ2-5; clone_size: .; cdr3_nt: TGCGCCAGCAGCCAATTGGGTCATGGAGTCCAAGAGACCCAGTACTTC; cdr3_aa: CASSQLGHGVQETQYF
v_call: TRBV5-1; d_call: .; j_call: TRBJ2-4; clone_size: .; cdr3_nt: TGCGCCAGCAGCTCAGCGGCGGGAGCCAAAAACATTCAGTACTTC; cdr3_aa: CASSSAAGAKNIQYF
v_call: TRBV29-1; d_call: .; j_call: TRBJ2-3; clone_size: .; cdr3_nt: TGCAGCGTCCGATGGCGGGGCGCAGATACGCAGTATTTT; cdr3_aa: CSVRWRGADTQYF
v_call: TRBV28; d_call: TRBD2; j_call: TRBJ2-7; clone_size: .; cdr3_nt: TGTGCCAGCGGACCAGCGGGAGCCTCCTACGAGCAGTACTTC; cdr3_aa: CASGPAGASYEQYF
v_call: TRBV10-3; d_call: TRBD2; j_call: TRBJ2-1; clone_size: .; cdr3_nt: TGTGCCATCAGGAGGGGACTAGCGGGAGGGGACAATGAGCAGTTCTTC; cdr3_aa: CAIRRGLAGGDNEQFF
v_call: TRBV25-1; d_call: .; j_call: TRBJ1-1; clone_size: .; cdr3_nt: TGTGCCAGCAGTGAATGGGGGGGCCGGAACACTGAAGCTTTCTTT; cdr3_aa: CASSEWGGRNTEAFF
v_call: TRBV6-6; d_call: .; j_call: TRBJ2-2; clone_size: once; cdr3_nt: TGTGCCAGCAGAGAGGACAGCGGACGTACCGGGGAGCTGTTTTTT; cdr3_aa: CASREDSGRTGELFF
v_call: TRBV18; d_call: .; j_call: TRBJ2-5; clone_size: .; cdr3_nt: TGTGCCAGCTCACCTGGGAAGGGGTGGCGAGAGACCCAGTACTTC; cdr3_aa: CASSPGKGWRETQYF
v_call: TRBV30; d_call: TRBD1; j_call: TRBJ1-1; clone_size: .; cdr3_nt: TGTGCCTGGAGTGTACGGACAGGGGAAGCTTTCTTT; cdr3_aa: CAWSVRTGEAFF
v_call: TRBV6-5; d_call: .; j_call: TRBJ2-7; clone_size: .; cdr3_nt: TGTGCCAGCAGTTCCGACAGGACCTACGAGCAGTACTTC; cdr3_aa: CASSSDRTYEQYF
v_call: TRBV7-9; d_call: .; j_call: TRBJ1-5; clone_size: .; cdr3_nt: TGTGCCGGTGTGACAGTCGGGCCCCAGCATTTT; cdr3_aa: CAGVTVGPQHF
v_call: TRBV28; d_call: TRBD1; j_call: TRBJ1-3; clone_size: .; cdr3_nt: TGTGCCAGCAGAGAGACAGGGTACCCCACTGGAAACACCATATATTTT; cdr3_aa: CASRETGYPTGNTIYF
v_call: TRBV4-1; d_call: .; j_call: TRBJ2-5; clone_size: .; cdr3_nt: TGCGCCAGCAGCCAAGGGAGTCAAGAGACCCAGTACTTC; cdr3_aa: CASSQGSQETQYF
v_call: TRBV27; d_call: .; j_call: TRBJ2-1; clone_size: .; cdr3_nt: TGTGCCAGCAGTCAATTTGGGTGGCACAGGGAAGTAGAGAAAGACAATGAGCAGTTCTTC; cdr3_aa: CASSQFGWHREVEKDNEQFF
v_call: TRBV5-1; d_call: TRBD2; j_call: TRBJ2-7; clone_size: .; cdr3_nt: TGCGCCAGCAGCTTAGGACTAGGCCGCTACGAGCAGTACTTC; cdr3_aa: CASSLGLGRYEQYF
v_call: TRBV11-2; d_call: TRBD2; j_call: TRBJ2-5; clone_size: .; cdr3_nt: TGTGCCAGCAGCCCGGGGGGGGACCAAGAGACCCAGTACTTC; cdr3_aa: CASSPGGDQETQYF
v_call: TRBV4-2; d_call: TRBD2; j_call: TRBJ2-7; clone_size: .; cdr3_nt: TGTGCCAGCAGCCAAGATTCTAGCGGCTCCTACGAGCAGTACTTC; cdr3_aa: CASSQDSSGSYEQYF
v_call: TRBV6-4; d_call: .; j_call: TRBJ1-5; clone_size: .; cdr3_nt: TGTGCCAGCAGGCGACAGTTGTCCCAGCATTTT; cdr3_aa: CASRRQLSQHF
v_call: TRBV19; d_call: TRBD1; j_call: TRBJ2-2; clone_size: .; cdr3_nt: TGTGCCAGTAGGGGGACAGGGGGTTTCGGGGAGCTGTTTTTT; cdr3_aa: CASRGTGGFGELFF
v_call: TRBV2; d_call: .; j_call: TRBJ2-2; clone_size: few; cdr3_nt: TGTGCCAGCTCCGAGTGGAACACCGGGGAGCTGTTTTTT; cdr3_aa: CASSEWNTGELFF
v_call: TRBV7-9; d_call: TRBD2; j_call: TRBJ2-5; clone_size: .; cdr3_nt: TGTGCCAGCAGCTCCGAGCGGGGGGGGCTACTCCAAGAGACCCAGTACTTC; cdr3_aa: CASSSERGGLLQETQYF
v_call: TRBV7-8; d_call: .; j_call: TRBJ2-5; clone_size: few; cdr3_nt: TGTGCCAGCAGCGCCCGGGACCAAGAGACCCAGTACTTC; cdr3_aa: CASSARDQETQYF
v_call: TRBV28; d_call: .; j_call: TRBJ1-2; clone_size: once; cdr3_nt: TGTGCCAGCAGTTTAATGCAGGGTGGAGACTATGGCTACACCTTC; cdr3_aa: CASSLMQGGDYGYTF